This TCR beta chain was recovered during a study of cytomegalovirus exposure and HLA in healthy donors. Study-level results: Reported performance of the classifier showed diagnosis of cytomegalovirus status with high specificity and sensitivity. Based on reports, TCR beta sequences accurately predicted HLA-A and HLA-B alleles for most subjects. A later analysis appeared to link common viral pathogens to several of the most significant clusters.

On this clone itself: Its cognate antigen is unknown.

With 60 Vbeta and 13 Jbeta primers, the PCR was carried out. Original processing methods: A later analysis counted about 80 million unique TCR beta chains, around 10 million shared. Profiling relied on immunoSEQ multiplex PCR, and the TCRdb table lists in-frame clones only, not all of them. The D gene and trimming were derived from the DNA, and the V and J assignments and clone size from that table. The sample has tens of thousands of clones, roughly 77% seen once. J lost 6 bases, V lost 3 bases, and 9 bases had no gene match. Germline V gene sequence: CDR1 MGHDK, CDR2 SYGVNS. CDR3 length: 15 amino acids.

The source is a woman aged 35 to 49 in good health and CMV-seropositive. Sequencing was done on a sample of PBMCs. The chain has TRBV25-1 and TRBJ2-7, with TRBD1 identical over 9 bases. This CDR3 is CASSDSGTGLGEQYF. CDR3 DNA: TGTGCCAGCAGTGATTCCGGGACAGGGCTCGGCGAGCAGTACTTC.